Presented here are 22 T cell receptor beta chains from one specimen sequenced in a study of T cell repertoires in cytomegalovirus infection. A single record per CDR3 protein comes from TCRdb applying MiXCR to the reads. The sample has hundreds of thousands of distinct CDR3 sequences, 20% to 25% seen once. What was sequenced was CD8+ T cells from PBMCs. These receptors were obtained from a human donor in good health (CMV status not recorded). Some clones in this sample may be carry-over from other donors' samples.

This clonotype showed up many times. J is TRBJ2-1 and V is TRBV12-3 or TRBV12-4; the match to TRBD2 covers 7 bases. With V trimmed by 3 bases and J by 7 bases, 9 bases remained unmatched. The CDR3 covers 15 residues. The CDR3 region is CASSFGGMLENEQFF. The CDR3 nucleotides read TGTGCCAGCAGTTTCGGGGGGATGCTCGAGAATGAGCAGTTCTTC.

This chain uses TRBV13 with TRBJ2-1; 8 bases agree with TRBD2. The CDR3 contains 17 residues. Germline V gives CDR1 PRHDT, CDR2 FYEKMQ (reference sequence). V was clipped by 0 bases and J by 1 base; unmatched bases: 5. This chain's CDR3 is CASSLGASGLSYNEQFF. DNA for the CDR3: TGTGCCAGCAGCTTAGGAGCTAGCGGGTTATCCTACAATGAGCAGTTCTTC.

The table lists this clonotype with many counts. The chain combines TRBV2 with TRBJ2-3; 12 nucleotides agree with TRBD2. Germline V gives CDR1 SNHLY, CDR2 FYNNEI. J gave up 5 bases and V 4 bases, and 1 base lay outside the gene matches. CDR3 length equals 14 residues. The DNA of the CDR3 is TGTGCCAGCAGTGGACTAGCGGGGGTAGATACGCAGTATTTT. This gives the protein CASSGLAGVDTQYF. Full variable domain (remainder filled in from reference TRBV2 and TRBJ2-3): EPEVTQTPSHQVTQMGQEVILRCVPISNHLYFYWYRQILGQKVEFLVSFYNNEISEKSEIFDDQFSVERPDGSNFTLKIRSTKLEDSAMYFCASSGLAGVDTQYFGPGTRLTVL.

This CDR3 is CASSYSSGVGETQYF. The CDR3 nucleotides are TGTGCCAGCAGTTACTCATCCGGGGTTGGAGAGACCCAGTACTTC. The chain has TRBV6-8 and TRBJ2-5, with D possibly matching TRBD2 (5 bases). Germline-derived CDR1 and CDR2 are MNHGY and SAAAGT. Deletions cut 0 bases from V and 4 bases from J, with 12 bases between. The CDR3 extends over 15 amino acids.

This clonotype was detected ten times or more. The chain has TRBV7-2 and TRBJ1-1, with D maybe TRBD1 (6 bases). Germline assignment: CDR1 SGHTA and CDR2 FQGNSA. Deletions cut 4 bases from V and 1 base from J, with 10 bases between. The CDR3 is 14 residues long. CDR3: CASSSLQGNTEAFF. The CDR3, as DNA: TGTGCCAGCAGCTCTTTACAGGGGAACACTGAAGCTTTCTTT. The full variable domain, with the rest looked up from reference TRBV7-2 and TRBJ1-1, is GAGVSQSPSNKVTEKGKDVELRCDPISGHTALYWYRQSLGQGLEFLIYFQGNSAPDKSGLPSDRFSAERTGGSVSTLTIQRTQQEDSAVYLCASSSLQGNTEAFFGQGTRLTVV.

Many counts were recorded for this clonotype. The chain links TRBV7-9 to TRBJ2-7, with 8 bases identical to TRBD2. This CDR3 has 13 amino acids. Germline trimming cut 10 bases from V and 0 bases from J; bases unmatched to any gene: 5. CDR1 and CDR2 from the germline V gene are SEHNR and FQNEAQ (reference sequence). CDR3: CAIGGDLSYEQYF. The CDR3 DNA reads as TGTGCCATCGGGGGGGACCTCTCCTACGAGCAGTACTTC.

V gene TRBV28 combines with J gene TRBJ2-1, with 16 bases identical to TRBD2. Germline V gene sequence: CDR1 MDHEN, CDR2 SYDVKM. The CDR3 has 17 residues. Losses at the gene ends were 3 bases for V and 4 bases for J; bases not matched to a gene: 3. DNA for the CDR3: TGTGCCAGCAGTTTTGGGACTAGCGGGGGGGCATACAATGAGCAGTTCTTC. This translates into CASSFGTSGGAYNEQFF.

DNA for the CDR3: TGTGCCAGCAACGGGGAGGGTAACACTGAAGCTTTCTTT. Residues: CASNGEGNTEAFF. The chain uses TRBV28 and TRBJ1-1; unclear D gene. The CDR3 is made up of 13 amino acids. The V gene lost 7 bases and the J gene lost 2 bases, with 11 bases spanning the gap. Looked up from germline, CDR1 is MDHEN and CDR2 is SYDVKM.

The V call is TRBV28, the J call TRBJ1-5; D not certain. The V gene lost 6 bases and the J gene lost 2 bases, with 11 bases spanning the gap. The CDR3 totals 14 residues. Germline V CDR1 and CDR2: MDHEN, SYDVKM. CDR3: CASRAYSGNQPQHF. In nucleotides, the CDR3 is TGTGCCAGCAGGGCCTACTCTGGCAATCAGCCCCAGCATTTT.

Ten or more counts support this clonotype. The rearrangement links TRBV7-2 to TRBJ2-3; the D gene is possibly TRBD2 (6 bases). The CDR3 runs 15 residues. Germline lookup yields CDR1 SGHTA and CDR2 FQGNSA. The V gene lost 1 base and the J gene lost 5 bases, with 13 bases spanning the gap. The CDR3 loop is CASSLEEYGGDTQYF. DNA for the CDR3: TGTGCCAGCAGCTTAGAAGAATACGGGGGAGATACGCAGTATTTT. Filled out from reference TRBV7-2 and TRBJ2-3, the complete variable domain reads GAGVSQSPSNKVTEKGKDVELRCDPISGHTALYWYRQSLGQGLEFLIYFQGNSAPDKSGLPSDRFSAERTGGSVSTLTIQRTQQEDSAVYLCASSLEEYGGDTQYFGPGTRLTVL.

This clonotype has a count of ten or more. CDR3 DNA sequence: TGTGCCAGCAGCCCCAAGGTCACAGGAGTTGGGGAGCAGTTCTTC. This sequence encodes CASSPKVTGVGEQFF. The V call is TRBV11-3, the J call TRBJ2-1, with TRBD1 as a possible D gene (5 bases). V shed 5 bases and J shed 10 bases, with 21 bases lying between them. The CDR3 covers 15 residues. CDR1 SGHNT and CDR2 YENEEA come from the germline V gene.

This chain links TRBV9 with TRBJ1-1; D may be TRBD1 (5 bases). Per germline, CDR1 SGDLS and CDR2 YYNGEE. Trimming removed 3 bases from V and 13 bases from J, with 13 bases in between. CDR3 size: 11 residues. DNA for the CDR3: TGTGCCAGCAGCGCGGGACCCCGGGATTTCTTT. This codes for CASSAGPRDFF.

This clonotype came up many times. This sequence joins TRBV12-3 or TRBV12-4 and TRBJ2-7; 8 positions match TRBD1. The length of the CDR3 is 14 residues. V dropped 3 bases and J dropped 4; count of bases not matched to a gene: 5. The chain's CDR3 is CASSLGQVRYEQYF. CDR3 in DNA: TGTGCCAGCAGTTTGGGACAGGTTCGATACGAGCAGTACTTC.

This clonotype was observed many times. CDR3 nucleotides: TGTGCCAGCAGTCCTGGGTCCACTGAAGCTTTCTTT. This translates into CASSPGSTEAFF. The rearrangement uses TRBV12-3 or TRBV12-4 and TRBJ1-1; no definite D call. The V and J ends lost 5 bases and 4 bases respectively, with 8 bases between them. The CDR3 is 12 residues long.

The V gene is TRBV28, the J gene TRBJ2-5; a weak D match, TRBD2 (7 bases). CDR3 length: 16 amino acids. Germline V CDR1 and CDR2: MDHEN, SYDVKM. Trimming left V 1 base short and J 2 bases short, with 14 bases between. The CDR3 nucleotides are TGTGCCAGCAGTTTATACGGCGGGGGCGGGCAAGAGACCCAGTACTTC. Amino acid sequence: CASSLYGGGGQETQYF. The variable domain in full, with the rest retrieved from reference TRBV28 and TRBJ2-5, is DVKVTQSSRYLVKRTGEKVFLECVQDMDHENMFWYRQDPGLGLRLIYFSYDVKMKEKGDIPEGYSVSREKKERFSLILESASTNQTSMYLCASSLYGGGGQETQYFGPGTRLLVL.

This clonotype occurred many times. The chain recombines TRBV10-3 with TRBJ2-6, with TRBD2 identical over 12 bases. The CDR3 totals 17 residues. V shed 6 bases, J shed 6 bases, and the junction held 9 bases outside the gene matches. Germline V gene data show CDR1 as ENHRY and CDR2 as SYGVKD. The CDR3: CAIRQTSGGLEANVLTF. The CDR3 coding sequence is TGTGCCATCAGACAGACTAGCGGGGGTCTGGAGGCCAACGTCCTGACTTTC.

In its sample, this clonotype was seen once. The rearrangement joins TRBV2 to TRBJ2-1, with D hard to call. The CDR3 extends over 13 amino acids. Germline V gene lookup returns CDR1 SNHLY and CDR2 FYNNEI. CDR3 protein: CSRKSPPYNEQFF. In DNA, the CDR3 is TGTTCCCGCAAAAGTCCACCCTACAATGAGCAGTTCTTC.

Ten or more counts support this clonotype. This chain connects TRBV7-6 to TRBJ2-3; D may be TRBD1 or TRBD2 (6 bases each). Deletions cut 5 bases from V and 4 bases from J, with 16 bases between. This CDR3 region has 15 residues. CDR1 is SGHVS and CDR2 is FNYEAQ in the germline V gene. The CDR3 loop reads CASSPDGGQADTQYF. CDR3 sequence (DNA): TGTGCCAGCAGCCCCGATGGGGGGCAGGCAGATACGCAGTATTTT. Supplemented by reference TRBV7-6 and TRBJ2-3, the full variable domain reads GAGVSQSPRYKVTKRGQDVALRCDPISGHVSLYWYRQALGQGPEFLTYFNYEAQQDKSGLPNDRFSAERPEGSISTLTIQRTEQRDSAMYRCASSPDGGQADTQYFGPGTRLTVL.

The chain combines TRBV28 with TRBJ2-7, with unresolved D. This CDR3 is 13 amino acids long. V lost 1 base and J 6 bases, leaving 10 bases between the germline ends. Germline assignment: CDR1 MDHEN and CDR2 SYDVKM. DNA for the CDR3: TGTGCCAGCAGTTTATCCGGTGGGCGCGAGCAGTACTTC. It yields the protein CASSLSGGREQYF.

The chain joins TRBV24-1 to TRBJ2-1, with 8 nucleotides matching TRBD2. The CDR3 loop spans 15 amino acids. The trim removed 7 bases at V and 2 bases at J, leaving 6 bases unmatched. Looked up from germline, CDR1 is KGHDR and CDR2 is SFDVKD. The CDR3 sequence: CATSRVGGAYNEQFF. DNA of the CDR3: TGTGCCACCAGCCGGGTCGGGGGGGCCTACAATGAGCAGTTCTTC.

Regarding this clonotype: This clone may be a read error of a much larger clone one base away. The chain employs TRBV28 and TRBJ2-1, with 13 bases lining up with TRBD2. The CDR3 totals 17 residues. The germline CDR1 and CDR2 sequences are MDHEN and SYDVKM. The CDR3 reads CASSLDGLAGAYKEQFF. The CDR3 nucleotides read TGTGCCAGCAGTTTAGACGGACTAGCGGGGGCGTACAAAGAGCAGTTCTTC.

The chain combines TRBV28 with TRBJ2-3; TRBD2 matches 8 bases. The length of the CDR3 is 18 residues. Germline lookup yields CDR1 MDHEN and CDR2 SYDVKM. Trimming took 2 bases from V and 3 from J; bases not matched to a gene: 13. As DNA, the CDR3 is TGTGCCAGCAGTTTACGGCCCGGGAGTAGCGGGGCAACAGATACGCAGTATTTT. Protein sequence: CASSLRPGSSGATDTQYF. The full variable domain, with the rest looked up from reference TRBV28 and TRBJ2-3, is DVKVTQSSRYLVKRTGEKVFLECVQDMDHENMFWYRQDPGLGLRLIYFSYDVKMKEKGDIPEGYSVSREKKERFSLILESASTNQTSMYLCASSLRPGSSGATDTQYFGPGTRLTVL.